These T cell receptor beta chains were read from a single sample in a study of post-analysis software for immune sequencing data. One entry per CDR3 protein, called by TCRdb with MiXCR from the PCR reads. The repertoire holds hundreds of thousands of distinct CDR3 sequences, with just under 30% as singletons. Sequencing used blood. The receptors stem from a girl aged 10-17 years with multiple sclerosis. CDR3s include the opening cysteine and the closing phenylalanine or tryptophan. D genes are given only for firm matches. Where a row states a size, it is once, few, many or the class of an expanded clone; other rows omit it.

CDR3 length,D gene,clone size,V gene,J gene,CDR3 DNA,CDR3 protein
14,NA,few,TRBV4-3,TRBJ2-3,TGCGCCAGCAGCCAAGAGGCGCGCGGGCCTGTACCGTATTTT,CASSQEARGPVPYF
13,NA,NA,TRBV6-2/TRBV6-3,TRBJ1-1,TGTGCCAGCAGTTACTCGGCTGGAAATGAAGCTTTCTTT,CASSYSAGNEAFF
16,TRBD2,few,TRBV7-8,TRBJ2-5,TGTGCCAGCAGCTTAGCGCGCCTAGCGGGATCAGAGACCCAGTACTTC,CASSLARLAGSETQYF
14,TRBD2,NA,TRBV20-1,TRBJ2-3,TGCAGTGCGAGTGCGGGGAGGGCCTGGGATACGCAGTATTTT,CSASAGRAWDTQYF
12,NA,few,TRBV29-1,TRBJ1-2,TGCAGCGTGACACGGGACTCCACTGGCTACACCTTC,CSVTRDSTGYTF
15,NA,NA,TRBV29-1,TRBJ2-3,TGCAGCGTTGTTCTGGCGCTACTGAGCACAGATACGCAGTATTTT,CSVVLALLSTDTQYF
15,NA,few,TRBV9,TRBJ2-3,TGTGCCAGCAGCGTAGAGGGCAGACGCACAGATACGCAGTATTTT,CASSVEGRRTDTQYF
14,NA,few,TRBV5-1,TRBJ1-5,TGCGCCAACAGCCTACTCTCGGGCAATCAGCCCCAGCATTTT,CANSLLSGNQPQHF
10,NA,few,TRBV20-1,TRBJ2-7,TGCAGTGTTAGGGGGGTCGAGCAGTACTTC,CSVRGVEQYF
15,TRBD2,once,TRBV28,TRBJ2-7,TGTGCCAGCAGCCAATCCGGGACTAGGCACTACGAGCAGTACTTC,CASSQSGTRHYEQYF
14,NA,NA,TRBV29-1,TRBJ2-2,TGCAGCGTCGCCCCAACTAGCCGTCCCGGGGAGCTGTTTTTT,CSVAPTSRPGELFF
16,NA,NA,TRBV6-5,TRBJ2-1,TGTGCCAGCAGTTACTCGACTTCCTTGGCTTACAATGAGCAGTTCTTC,CASSYSTSLAYNEQFF
14,TRBD2,many,TRBV11-2,TRBJ2-1,TGTGCCAGCAGCTTGGCGGGGGATCTCAATGAGCAGTTCTTC,CASSLAGDLNEQFF